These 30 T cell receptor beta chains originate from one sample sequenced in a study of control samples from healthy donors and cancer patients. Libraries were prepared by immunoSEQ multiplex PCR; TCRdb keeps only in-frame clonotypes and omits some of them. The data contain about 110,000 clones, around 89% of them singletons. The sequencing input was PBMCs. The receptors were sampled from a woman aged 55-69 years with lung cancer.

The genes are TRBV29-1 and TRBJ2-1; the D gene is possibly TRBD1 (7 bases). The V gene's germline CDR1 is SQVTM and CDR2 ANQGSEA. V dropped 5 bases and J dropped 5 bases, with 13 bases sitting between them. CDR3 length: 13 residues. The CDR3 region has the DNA TGCAGCGTTAGACAGGGACTGGACAATGAGCAGTTCTTC. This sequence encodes CSVRQGLDNEQFF.

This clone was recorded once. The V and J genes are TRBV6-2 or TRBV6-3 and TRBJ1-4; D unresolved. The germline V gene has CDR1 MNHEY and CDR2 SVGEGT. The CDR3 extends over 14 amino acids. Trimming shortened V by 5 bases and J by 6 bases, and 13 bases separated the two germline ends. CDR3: CASSQRPPDEKLFF. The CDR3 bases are TGTGCCAGCAGTCAACGCCCGCCGGATGAAAAACTGTTTTTT.

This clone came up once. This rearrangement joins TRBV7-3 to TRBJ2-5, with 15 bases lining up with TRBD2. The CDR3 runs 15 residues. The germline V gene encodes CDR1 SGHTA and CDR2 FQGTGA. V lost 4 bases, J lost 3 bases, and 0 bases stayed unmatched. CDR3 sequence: CASSWTSGREETQYF. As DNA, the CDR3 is TGTGCCAGCAGCTGGACTAGCGGGAGGGAAGAGACCCAGTACTTC.

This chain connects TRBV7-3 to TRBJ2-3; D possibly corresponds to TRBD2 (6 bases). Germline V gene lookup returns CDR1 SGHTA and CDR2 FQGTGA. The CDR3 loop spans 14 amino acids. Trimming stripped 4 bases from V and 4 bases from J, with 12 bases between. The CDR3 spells CASSSAGNSDTQYF. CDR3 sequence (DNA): TGTGCCAGCAGCTCTGCGGGGAATTCAGATACGCAGTATTTT.

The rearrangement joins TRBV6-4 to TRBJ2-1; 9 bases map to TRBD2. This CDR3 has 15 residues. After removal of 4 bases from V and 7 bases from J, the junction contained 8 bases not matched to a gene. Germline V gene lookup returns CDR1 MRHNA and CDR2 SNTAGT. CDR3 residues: CASSAGTSSTNEQFF. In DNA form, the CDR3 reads TGTGCCAGCAGTGCCGGGACTAGCAGTACAAATGAGCAGTTCTTC.

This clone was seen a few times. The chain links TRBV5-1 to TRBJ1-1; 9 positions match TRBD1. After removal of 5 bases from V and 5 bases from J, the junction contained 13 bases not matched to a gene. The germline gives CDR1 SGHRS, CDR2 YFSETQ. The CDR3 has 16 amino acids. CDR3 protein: CASSSQGAYKETEAFF. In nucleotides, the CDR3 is TGCGCCAGCAGTTCACAGGGGGCCTATAAGGAAACTGAAGCTTTCTTT.

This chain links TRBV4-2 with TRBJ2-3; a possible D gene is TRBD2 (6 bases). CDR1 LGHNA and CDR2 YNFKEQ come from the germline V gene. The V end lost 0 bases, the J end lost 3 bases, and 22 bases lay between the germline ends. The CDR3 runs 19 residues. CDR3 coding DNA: TGTGCCAGCAGCCAAGAAGAAGGGCGGGGAGGCCTCCGGACAGATACGCAGTATTTT. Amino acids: CASSQEEGRGGLRTDTQYF.

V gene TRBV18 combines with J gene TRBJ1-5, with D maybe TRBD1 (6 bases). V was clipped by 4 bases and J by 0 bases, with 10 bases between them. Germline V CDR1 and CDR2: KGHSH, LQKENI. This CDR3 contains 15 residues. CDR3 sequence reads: CASSLDRDSNQPQHF. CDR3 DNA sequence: TGTGCCAGCTCACTGGACAGAGATAGCAATCAGCCCCAGCATTTT.

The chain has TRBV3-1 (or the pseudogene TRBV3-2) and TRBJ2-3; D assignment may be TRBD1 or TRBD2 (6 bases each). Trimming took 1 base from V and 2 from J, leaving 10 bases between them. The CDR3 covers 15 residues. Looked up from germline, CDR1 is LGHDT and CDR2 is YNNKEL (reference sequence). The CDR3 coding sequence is TGTGCCAGCAGCCAAGCGGGGGCCTTCACAGATACGCAGTATTTT. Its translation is CASSQAGAFTDTQYF.

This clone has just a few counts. The CDR3 here is CASRLGGRDEKLFF. The CDR3 DNA is TGTGCCAGTAGACTGGGGGGTAGGGATGAAAAACTGTTTTTT. The chain has TRBV19 and TRBJ1-4, with D perhaps matching TRBD1 (5 bases). The V end lost 6 bases, the J end lost 6 bases, and 14 bases lay between the germline ends. The CDR3 sequence is 14 residues long. Looked up from germline, CDR1 is LNHDA and CDR2 is SQIVND (reference sequence).

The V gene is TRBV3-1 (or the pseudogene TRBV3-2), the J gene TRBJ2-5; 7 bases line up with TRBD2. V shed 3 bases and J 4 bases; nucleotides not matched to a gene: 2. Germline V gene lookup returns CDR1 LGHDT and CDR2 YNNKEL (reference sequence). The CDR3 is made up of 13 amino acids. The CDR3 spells CASSQAGVETQYF. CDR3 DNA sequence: TGTGCCAGCAGCCAGGCGGGGGTAGAGACCCAGTACTTC.

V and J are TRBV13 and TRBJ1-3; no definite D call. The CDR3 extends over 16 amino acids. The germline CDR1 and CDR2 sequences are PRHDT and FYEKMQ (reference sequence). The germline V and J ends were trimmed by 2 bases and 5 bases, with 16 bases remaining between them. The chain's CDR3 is CASSLPPPLRRNTIYF. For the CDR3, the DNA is TGTGCCAGCAGCTTACCCCCCCCGCTACGGCGAAACACCATATATTTT.

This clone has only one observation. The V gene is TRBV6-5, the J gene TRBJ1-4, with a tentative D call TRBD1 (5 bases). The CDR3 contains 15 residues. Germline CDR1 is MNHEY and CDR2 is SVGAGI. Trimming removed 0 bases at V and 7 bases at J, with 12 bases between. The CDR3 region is CASSYSPGAGEKLFF. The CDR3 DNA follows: TGTGCCAGCAGTTACTCCCCCGGGGCGGGTGAAAAACTGTTTTTT.

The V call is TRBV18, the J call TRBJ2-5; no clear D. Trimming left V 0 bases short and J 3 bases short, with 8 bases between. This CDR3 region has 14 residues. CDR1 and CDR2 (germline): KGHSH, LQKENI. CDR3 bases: TGTGCCAGCTCACCACCGGGTGGGAAAGAGACCCAGTACTTC. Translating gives CASSPPGGKETQYF.

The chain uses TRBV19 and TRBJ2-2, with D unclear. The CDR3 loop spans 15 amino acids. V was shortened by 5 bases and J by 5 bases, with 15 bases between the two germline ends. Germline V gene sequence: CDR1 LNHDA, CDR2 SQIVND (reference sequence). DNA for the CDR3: TGTGCCAGTAGTTTACTACTGGACCGGACCGGGGAGCTGTTTTTT. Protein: CASSLLLDRTGELFF.

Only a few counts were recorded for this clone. Here the CDR3 DNA reads TGTGCCAGCAGCTCTATCCGGGGAGGGCAAGAGACCCAGTACTTC. As protein: CASSSIRGGQETQYF. The chain links TRBV3-1 (or the pseudogene TRBV3-2) to TRBJ2-5, with TRBD2 matching over 7 bases. CDR1 LGHDT and CDR2 YNNKEL come from the germline V gene (reference sequence). The CDR3 contains 15 residues. Trimming cost V 5 bases and J 2 bases; bases outside gene matches: 8.

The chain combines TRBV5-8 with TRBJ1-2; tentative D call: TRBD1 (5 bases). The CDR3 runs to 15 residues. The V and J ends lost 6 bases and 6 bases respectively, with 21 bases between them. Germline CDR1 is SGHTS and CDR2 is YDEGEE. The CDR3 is CASTFGGSWSDGYTF. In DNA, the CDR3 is TGTGCCAGCACCTTTGGGGGGTCCTGGTCGGATGGCTACACCTTC.

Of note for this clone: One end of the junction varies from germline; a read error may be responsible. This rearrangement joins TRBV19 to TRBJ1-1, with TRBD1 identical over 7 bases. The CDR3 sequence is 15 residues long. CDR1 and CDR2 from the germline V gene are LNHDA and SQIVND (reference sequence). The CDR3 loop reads CASRIGQDYNTEAFF. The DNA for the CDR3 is TGTGCCAGTAGGATAGGACAGGATTACAACACTGAAGCTTTCTTT.

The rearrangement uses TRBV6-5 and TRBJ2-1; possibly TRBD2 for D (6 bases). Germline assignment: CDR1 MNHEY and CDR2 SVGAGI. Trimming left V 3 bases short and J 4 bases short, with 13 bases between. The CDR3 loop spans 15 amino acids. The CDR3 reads CASSYSASVYNEQFF. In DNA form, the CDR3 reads TGTGCCAGCAGTTATTCGGCTAGCGTATACAATGAGCAGTTCTTC.

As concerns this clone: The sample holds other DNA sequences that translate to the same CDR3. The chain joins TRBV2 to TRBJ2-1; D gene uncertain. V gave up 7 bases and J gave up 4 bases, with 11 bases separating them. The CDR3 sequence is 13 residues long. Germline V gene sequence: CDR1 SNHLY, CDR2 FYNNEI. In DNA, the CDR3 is TGTGCCAGCACCCTTGTCGGGTACAATGAGCAGTTCTTC. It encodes CASTLVGYNEQFF. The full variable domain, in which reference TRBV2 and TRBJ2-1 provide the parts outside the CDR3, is EPEVTQTPSHQVTQMGQEVILRCVPISNHLYFYWYRQILGQKVEFLVSFYNNEISEKSEIFDDQFSVERPDGSNFTLKIRSTKLEDSAMYFCASTLVGYNEQFFGPGTRLTVL.

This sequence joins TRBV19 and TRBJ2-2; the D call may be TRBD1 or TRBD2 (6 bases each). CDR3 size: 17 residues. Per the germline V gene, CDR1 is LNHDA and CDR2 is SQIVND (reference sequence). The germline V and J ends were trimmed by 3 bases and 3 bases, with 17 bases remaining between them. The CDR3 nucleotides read TGTGCCAGTAGTATCAGAGGGGGAGGCATATACACCGGGGAGCTGTTTTTT. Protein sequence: CASSIRGGGIYTGELFF.

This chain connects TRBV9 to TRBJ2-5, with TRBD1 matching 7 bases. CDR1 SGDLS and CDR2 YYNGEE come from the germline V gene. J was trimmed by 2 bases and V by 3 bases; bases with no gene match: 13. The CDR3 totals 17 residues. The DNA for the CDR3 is TGTGCCAGCAGCGAGCAGGGACAGACTTTTGCGCAAGAGACCCAGTACTTC. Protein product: CASSEQGQTFAQETQYF.

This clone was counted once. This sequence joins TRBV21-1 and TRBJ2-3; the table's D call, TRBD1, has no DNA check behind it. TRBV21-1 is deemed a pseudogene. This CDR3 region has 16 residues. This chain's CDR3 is CASSNPKGASTDTQYF. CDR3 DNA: TGTGCCAGCAGCAACCCCAAGGGGGCCAGCACAGATACGCAGTATTTT.

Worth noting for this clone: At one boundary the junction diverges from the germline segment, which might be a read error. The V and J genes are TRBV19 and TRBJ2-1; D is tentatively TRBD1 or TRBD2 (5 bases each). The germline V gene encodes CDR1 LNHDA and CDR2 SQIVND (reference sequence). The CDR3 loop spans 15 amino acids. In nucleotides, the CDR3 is TGTGCCAGCGATCCCTGGGGGTCTAGCCCCAATGCGCAGTTCTTC. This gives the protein CASDPWGSSPNAQFF.

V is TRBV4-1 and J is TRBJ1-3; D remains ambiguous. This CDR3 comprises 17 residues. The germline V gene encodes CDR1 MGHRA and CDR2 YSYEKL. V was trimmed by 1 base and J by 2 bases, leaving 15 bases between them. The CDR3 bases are TGCGCCAGCAGCCAAGTGCCCTGGATAGGGACTGGAAACACCATATATTTT. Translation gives CASSQVPWIGTGNTIYF.

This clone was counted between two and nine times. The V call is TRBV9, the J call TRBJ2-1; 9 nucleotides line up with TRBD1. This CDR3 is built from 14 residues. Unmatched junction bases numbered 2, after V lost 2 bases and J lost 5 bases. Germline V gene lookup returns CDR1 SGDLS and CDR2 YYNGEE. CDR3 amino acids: CASSVTGGHNEQFF. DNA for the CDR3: TGTGCCAGCAGCGTGACAGGGGGTCACAATGAGCAGTTCTTC.

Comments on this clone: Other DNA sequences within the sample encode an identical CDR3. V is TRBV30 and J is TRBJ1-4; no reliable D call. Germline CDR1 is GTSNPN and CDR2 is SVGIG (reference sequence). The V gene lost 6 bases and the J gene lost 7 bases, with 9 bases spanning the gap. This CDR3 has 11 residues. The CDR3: CACPGPEKLFF. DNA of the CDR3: TGTGCCTGCCCGGGCCCTGAAAAACTGTTTTTT.

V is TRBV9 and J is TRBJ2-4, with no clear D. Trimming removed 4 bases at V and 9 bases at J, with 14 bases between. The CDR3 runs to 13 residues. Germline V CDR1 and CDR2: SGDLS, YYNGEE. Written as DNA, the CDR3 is TGTGCCAGCAGCCCGGGTTTCGGTCTCATTCAGTACTTC. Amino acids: CASSPGFGLIQYF.

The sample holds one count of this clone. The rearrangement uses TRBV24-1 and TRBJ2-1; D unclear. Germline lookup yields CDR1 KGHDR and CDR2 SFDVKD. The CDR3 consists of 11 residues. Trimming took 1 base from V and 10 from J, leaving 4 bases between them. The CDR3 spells CATSDLKEQFF. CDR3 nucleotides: TGTGCCACCAGTGATTTAAAAGAGCAGTTCTTC.

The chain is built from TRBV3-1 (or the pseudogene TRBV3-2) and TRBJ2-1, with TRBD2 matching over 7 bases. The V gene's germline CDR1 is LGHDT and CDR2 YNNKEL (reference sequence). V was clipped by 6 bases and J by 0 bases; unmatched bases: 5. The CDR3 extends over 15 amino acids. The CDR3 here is CASRRDYSSYNEQFF. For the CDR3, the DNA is TGTGCCAGCAGGAGGGACTACAGCTCCTACAATGAGCAGTTCTTC.